Listed below are T cell receptor beta chains from one sample, sequenced in a study of regulatory T cells in long-lasting Graves disease. TCRdb analysed the multiplex PCR reads with MiXCR anew, one entry per CDR3 protein. The profile shows hundreds of thousands of distinct CDR3 sequences, around 20% of them singletons. The sample consisted of peripheral blood mononuclear cells (PBMCs), taken when the disease was refractory, from a patient treated with antithyroid drugs. These TCRs come from a female donor with Graves disease. CDR3s include the opening cysteine and the closing phenylalanine or tryptophan. The order of the fields is J gene, V gene, clone size, D gene, CDR3 protein, CDR3 DNA. D genes are given only for firm matches. Clone size appears in some rows only: once, few, many, or a class for an expanded clone.

j_gene: TRBJ1-2; v_gene: TRBV7-2; abundance: many; d_gene: .; CDR3aa: CASSLIWGARDGYTF; CDR3nt: TGTGCCAGCAGCTTAATCTGGGGGGCTAGGGATGGCTACACCTTC
j_gene: TRBJ1-2; v_gene: TRBV7-9; abundance: .; d_gene: .; CDR3aa: CASSRLGQTPNYGYTF; CDR3nt: TGTGCCAGCAGCAGACTAGGACAGACTCCGAACTATGGCTACACCTTC
j_gene: TRBJ1-1; v_gene: TRBV20-1; abundance: .; d_gene: .; CDR3aa: CSALAWDEGSEAFF; CDR3nt: TGCAGTGCCTTGGCCTGGGACGAAGGCTCTGAAGCTTTCTTT
j_gene: TRBJ2-7; v_gene: TRBV4-1; abundance: few; d_gene: .; CDR3aa: CASSPGPGSSYEQYF; CDR3nt: TGCGCCAGCAGCCCCGGGCCGGGTAGCTCCTACGAGCAGTACTTC
j_gene: TRBJ1-5; v_gene: TRBV19; abundance: many; d_gene: TRBD1; CDR3aa: CASSEGQGARNQPQHF; CDR3nt: TGTGCCAGTAGTGAGGGACAGGGGGCTCGCAATCAGCCCCAGCATTTT
j_gene: TRBJ2-1; v_gene: TRBV30; abundance: .; d_gene: TRBD2; CDR3aa: CAWSGAAGVIYEQFF; CDR3nt: TGTGCCTGGAGTGGGGCAGCGGGAGTCATCTATGAGCAGTTCTTC
j_gene: TRBJ2-5; v_gene: TRBV28; abundance: many; d_gene: TRBD2; CDR3aa: CASSPIPLAGVIPETQYF; CDR3nt: TGTGCCAGCAGTCCGATCCCATTAGCGGGAGTTATCCCAGAGACCCAGTACTTC
j_gene: TRBJ2-1; v_gene: TRBV7-2; abundance: .; d_gene: .; CDR3aa: CASSSRPGGIVANEQFF; CDR3nt: TGTGCCAGCAGCTCGAGACCCGGGGGTATTGTGGCGAATGAGCAGTTCTTC
j_gene: TRBJ1-4; v_gene: TRBV16; abundance: many; d_gene: .; CDR3aa: CASSQMTVPTNEKLFF; CDR3nt: TGTGCCAGCAGCCAGATGACGGTGCCAACTAATGAAAAACTGTTTTTT
j_gene: TRBJ1-5; v_gene: TRBV20-1; abundance: many; d_gene: TRBD1; CDR3aa: CSARVAGGGNQPQHF; CDR3nt: TGCAGTGCTAGAGTGGCAGGGGGCGGCAATCAGCCCCAGCATTTT
j_gene: TRBJ2-7; v_gene: TRBV10-3; abundance: .; d_gene: TRBD1; CDR3aa: CAISGRTGAESEQYF; CDR3nt: TGTGCCATCAGTGGGAGGACAGGCGCGGAGAGCGAGCAGTACTTC
j_gene: TRBJ1-2; v_gene: TRBV28; abundance: few; d_gene: .; CDR3aa: CAITLGRGGYTF; CDR3nt: TGTGCCATCACACTTGGCAGGGGTGGCTACACCTTC
j_gene: TRBJ1-5; v_gene: TRBV7-9; abundance: many; d_gene: TRBD1; CDR3aa: CASSSGGDQPQHF; CDR3nt: TGTGCCAGCAGCTCAGGGGGGGACCAGCCCCAGCATTTT
j_gene: TRBJ2-4; v_gene: TRBV7-9; abundance: few; d_gene: .; CDR3aa: CASSPIPGARRNIQYF; CDR3nt: TGTGCCAGCAGCCCAATTCCGGGGGCGCGGAGAAACATTCAGTACTTC
j_gene: TRBJ1-6; v_gene: TRBV7-2; abundance: .; d_gene: .; CDR3aa: CASTPWGGDNSPLHF; CDR3nt: TGTGCCAGCACCCCTTGGGGGGGCGATAATTCACCCCTCCACTTT
j_gene: TRBJ2-7; v_gene: TRBV28; abundance: many; d_gene: TRBD2; CDR3aa: CASSLSAGAYEQYF; CDR3nt: TGTGCCAGCAGTTTATCAGCGGGGGCCTACGAGCAGTACTTC
j_gene: TRBJ2-7; v_gene: TRBV29-1; abundance: .; d_gene: .; CDR3aa: CSVPAGEQYF; CDR3nt: TGCAGCGTTCCGGCGGGAGAGCAGTACTTC
j_gene: TRBJ1-2; v_gene: TRBV28; abundance: many; d_gene: TRBD1; CDR3aa: CASRGQGGYTF; CDR3nt: TGTGCCAGCAGGGGACAGGGGGGCTACACCTTC
j_gene: TRBJ1-2; v_gene: TRBV2; abundance: many; d_gene: TRBD1; CDR3aa: CASRGQWSYGYTF; CDR3nt: TGTGCCAGCAGGGGACAGTGGAGCTATGGCTACACCTTC
j_gene: TRBJ2-7; v_gene: TRBV20-1; abundance: few; d_gene: TRBD2; CDR3aa: CSARALAGDGYEQYF; CDR3nt: TGCAGTGCTAGAGCGCTAGCGGGAGACGGGTACGAGCAGTACTTC
j_gene: TRBJ2-2; v_gene: TRBV29-1; abundance: few; d_gene: TRBD2; CDR3aa: CSALGVGGPGGELFF; CDR3nt: TGCAGCGCCCTAGGGGTGGGAGGGCCCGGCGGGGAGCTGTTTTTT
j_gene: TRBJ2-2; v_gene: TRBV25-1; abundance: few; d_gene: TRBD1; CDR3aa: CASSVRGTGDTGELFF; CDR3nt: TGTGCCAGCAGTGTTCGGGGGACAGGGGACACCGGGGAGCTGTTTTTT
j_gene: TRBJ1-1; v_gene: TRBV10-3; abundance: many; d_gene: .; CDR3aa: CAISESVTVNTEAFF; CDR3nt: TGTGCCATCAGTGAGTCCGTTACGGTGAACACTGAAGCTTTCTTT
j_gene: TRBJ2-3; v_gene: TRBV7-9; abundance: .; d_gene: TRBD2; CDR3aa: CASSSTTSVRTDTQYF; CDR3nt: TGTGCCAGCAGCTCGACCACTAGCGTACGCACAGATACGCAGTATTTT
j_gene: TRBJ2-5; v_gene: TRBV6-1; abundance: many; d_gene: TRBD2; CDR3aa: CASSPTSGRAETQYF; CDR3nt: TGTGCCAGCAGTCCTACTAGCGGGAGGGCAGAGACCCAGTACTTC
j_gene: TRBJ2-5; v_gene: TRBV12-3/TRBV12-4; abundance: many; d_gene: TRBD2; CDR3aa: CASSLVLASGRGNQETQYF; CDR3nt: TGTGCCAGCAGTTTAGTCTTGGCTAGCGGGAGGGGGAACCAAGAGACCCAGTACTTC
j_gene: TRBJ2-2; v_gene: TRBV5-1; abundance: few; d_gene: .; CDR3aa: CASSVGGGVGTGELFF; CDR3nt: TGCGCCAGCAGTGTAGGAGGGGGCGTCGGCACCGGGGAGCTGTTTTTT
j_gene: TRBJ2-7; v_gene: TRBV27; abundance: .; d_gene: .; CDR3aa: CACGSYSGPNPYEQYF; CDR3nt: TGTGCCTGCGGATCTTATTCGGGACCCAACCCCTACGAGCAGTACTTC
j_gene: TRBJ2-5; v_gene: TRBV5-1; abundance: .; d_gene: .; CDR3aa: CASSLEAEQTQYF; CDR3nt: TGCGCCAGCAGCTTGGAAGCGGAACAGACCCAGTACTTC
j_gene: TRBJ2-1; v_gene: TRBV7-3; abundance: .; d_gene: TRBD2; CDR3aa: CASSFEREILHEQFF; CDR3nt: TGTGCCAGCAGCTTTGAGCGGGAGATATTACATGAGCAGTTCTTC
j_gene: TRBJ2-7; v_gene: TRBV27; abundance: many; d_gene: .; CDR3aa: CASSLGDRYEQYF; CDR3nt: TGTGCCAGCAGCCTAGGAGATAGGTACGAGCAGTACTTC